Each of the 11 T cell receptor beta chains below was sequenced from the same sample in a study of blood T cell repertoires in COVID-19. Profiled with immunoSEQ multiplex PCR; TCRdb holds only in-frame clones, not every one. The repertoire holds some 300,000 clones, with around 87% as singletons. The sample comprised peripheral blood. The receptors were gathered from a man aged 70-80 years with acute or convalescent COVID-19.

This chain uses TRBV3-1 (or the pseudogene TRBV3-2) with TRBJ1-1; no firm D call. The V gene's germline CDR1 is LGHDT and CDR2 YNNKEL (reference sequence). Trimming took 4 bases from V and 5 from J, leaving 5 bases between them. The CDR3 runs to 11 residues. The CDR3 DNA reads TGTGCCAGCAGCCGGGAGACTGAAGCTTTCTTT. This sequence encodes CASSRETEAFF.

The V call is TRBV18, the J call TRBJ2-6; 8 bases align to TRBD1. V was clipped by 1 base and J by 1 base; unmatched bases: 6. Germline CDR1 is KGHSH and CDR2 is LQKENI. The CDR3 extends over 18 amino acids. The CDR3 DNA sequence: TGTGCCAGCTCACCACGTACAGGGGGTGGATCTGGGGCCAACGTCCTGACTTTC. As protein: CASSPRTGGGSGANVLTF.

This chain uses TRBV18 with TRBJ2-7; 9 bases match TRBD1. The CDR3 contains 14 residues. J lost 6 bases, V lost 3 bases, and 6 bases had no gene match. Germline CDR1 reads KGHSH; CDR2 reads LQKENI. The CDR3 coding sequence is TGTGCCAGCTCACCGGGGACAGGGTCCCCCGAGCAGTACTTC. Amino acids: CASSPGTGSPEQYF. The variable domain in full, with the rest retrieved from reference TRBV18 and TRBJ2-7, is NAGVMQNPRHLVRRRGQEARLRCSPMKGHSHVYWYRQLPEEGLKFMVYLQKENIIDESGMPKERFSAEFPKEGPSILRIQQVVRGDSAAYFCASSPGTGSPEQYFGPGTRLTVT.

The chain couples TRBV7-7 to TRBJ2-1; D gene uncertain. Trimming removed 2 bases at V and 4 bases at J, with 6 bases between. CDR3 length equals 13 residues. CDR1 and CDR2 (germline): SSHAT, FNYEAQ (reference sequence). The CDR3 DNA sequence: TGTGCCAGCAGCTTATCTCTATACAATGAGCAGTTCTTC. This encodes CASSLSLYNEQFF.

This sequence joins TRBV7-2 and TRBJ1-6; D is undetermined. The CDR3 has 15 amino acids. V shed 1 base and J shed 10 bases, with 14 bases lying between them. The V gene's germline CDR1 is SGHTA and CDR2 FQGNSA. The CDR3 loop is CASSLVWPVRSPLHF. The CDR3, as DNA: TGTGCCAGCAGCTTAGTATGGCCCGTCAGGTCACCCCTCCACTTT.

V is TRBV10-1 and J is TRBJ2-1; 7 positions match TRBD1. Per the germline V gene, CDR1 is WNHNN and CDR2 is SYGVQD (reference sequence). V trimming: 5 bases; J trimming: 8 bases; junction bases outside the gene matches: 6. This CDR3 comprises 13 residues. CDR3 sequence reads: CASSKDRRDEQFF. The CDR3 DNA reads as TGCGCCAGCAGTAAGGACAGGCGCGATGAGCAGTTCTTC.

V is TRBV27 and J is TRBJ2-3, with TRBD2 matching 11 bases. Germline CDR1 reads MNHEY; CDR2 reads SMNVEV (reference sequence). This CDR3 has 15 residues. V dropped 5 bases and J dropped 5; count of bases not matched to a gene: 6. CDR3 in DNA: TGTGCCAGCAGTAGTAGCGGGGGGGCCATAGATACGCAGTATTTT. Encoded protein: CASSSSGGAIDTQYF.

The V call is TRBV15, the J call TRBJ2-2, with 8 bases lining up with TRBD2. J lost 2 bases, V lost 0 bases, and 2 bases had no gene match. The CDR3 loop spans 16 amino acids. Germline CDR1 reads LNHNV; CDR2 reads YYDKDF (reference sequence). The CDR3 bases are TGTGCCACCAGCAGAGACTTAGCGGGAAACACCGGGGAGCTGTTTTTT. It encodes CATSRDLAGNTGELFF.

The chain combines TRBV28 with TRBJ1-5; D uncertain. Germline CDR1 MDHEN, CDR2 SYDVKM. The CDR3 runs to 14 residues. V was shortened by 9 bases and J by 0 bases, with 12 bases between the two germline ends. For the CDR3, the DNA is TGTGCCAGTACATTTGTAAATAGCAATCAGCCCCAGCATTTT. Residues: CASTFVNSNQPQHF.

This chain connects TRBV15 to TRBJ2-5, with D hard to call. The CDR3 has 12 amino acids. The V and J ends lost 2 bases and 3 bases respectively, with 4 bases between them. Per germline, CDR1 LNHNV and CDR2 YYDKDF (reference sequence). The DNA of the CDR3 is TGTGCCACCAGCAGACAGAAAGAGACCCAGTACTTC. It translates to CATSRQKETQYF. The full variable domain, its missing parts supplied by reference TRBV15 and TRBJ2-5, is DAMVIQNPRYQVTQFGKPVTLSCSQTLNHNVMYWYQQKSSQAPKLLFHYYDKDFNNEADTPDNFQSRRPNTSFCFLDIRSPGLGDTAMYLCATSRQKETQYFGPGTRLLVL.

A remark on this clone: The same CDR3 is also encoded by other DNA sequences in this sample. This chain uses TRBV6-2 or TRBV6-3 with TRBJ1-5; no clear D. This CDR3 comprises 14 residues. Per germline, CDR1 MNHEY and CDR2 SVGEGT. The V and J ends lost 3 bases and 3 bases respectively, with 9 bases between them. Here the CDR3 reads CASSYTTFNQPQHF. For the CDR3, the DNA is TGTGCCAGCAGTTATACCACATTCAATCAGCCCCAGCATTTT.